Shown below are 24 T cell receptor beta chains from a single sample sequenced in a study of blood T cell repertoires in COVID-19. The method was immunoSEQ multiplex PCR; TCRdb's version includes in-frame clones alone and lacks a portion of them. The table shows roughly 230,000 clones, with 83% occurring only once. Source material: peripheral blood. Receptor source: a human donor in a cohort sampled during active COVID-19.

The CDR3 region is CASSQQGAGANVLTF. DNA of the CDR3: TGTGCCAGCAGCCAACAGGGGGCTGGGGCCAACGTCCTGACTTTC. The V and J genes are TRBV27 and TRBJ2-6; TRBD1 matches 8 bases. CDR1 is MNHEY, CDR2 SMNVEV, per germline (reference sequence). This CDR3 is 15 amino acids long. Germline trimming cut 6 bases from V and 2 bases from J; bases unmatched to any gene: 3.

V gene TRBV11-2 combines with J gene TRBJ2-3; 14 positions agree with TRBD2. Per the germline V gene, CDR1 is SGHAT and CDR2 is FQNNGV. The CDR3 runs 18 residues. Unmatched junction bases numbered 7, after V lost 1 base and J lost 4 bases. The CDR3 DNA reads TGTGCCAGCAGCTTAGGGGTGGGGACTAGCGGGAGTTCAGATACGCAGTATTTT. Protein product: CASSLGVGTSGSSDTQYF.

The chain uses TRBV7-2 and TRBJ1-4; TRBD1 might be the D (5 bases). CDR1 and CDR2 from the germline V gene are SGHTA and FQGNSA. The CDR3 is made up of 15 amino acids. The V and J ends lost 1 base and 4 bases respectively, with 10 bases between them. The CDR3 nucleotides read TGTGCCAGCAGCTTAGGTACAGGCCTTAATGAAAAACTGTTTTTT. The encoded protein is CASSLGTGLNEKLFF. Combining the CDR3 with reference TRBV7-2 and TRBJ1-4 gives the whole variable domain GAGVSQSPSNKVTEKGKDVELRCDPISGHTALYWYRQSLGQGLEFLIYFQGNSAPDKSGLPSDRFSAERTGGSVSTLTIQRTQQEDSAVYLCASSLGTGLNEKLFFGSGTQLSVL.

This clone came up a few times. The chain uses TRBV5-5 and TRBJ1-3; tentatively, D is TRBD1 (5 bases). The CDR3 spans 15 residues. Trimming removed 5 bases from V and 0 bases from J, with 12 bases in between. Germline loops: CDR1 SGHKS, CDR2 YYEKEE (reference sequence). CDR3 loop: CASRGGLSSGNTIYF. CDR3 nucleotides: TGTGCCAGCAGGGGGGGATTGAGCTCTGGAAACACCATATATTTT.

The chain links TRBV6-6 to TRBJ2-5; 8 bases agree with TRBD2. V lost 5 bases, J lost 5 bases, and 7 bases stayed unmatched. The CDR3 contains 14 residues. Germline CDR1 and CDR2: MNHNY and SVGAGI (reference sequence). The CDR3 region has the DNA TGTGCCAGCAGTCTTCGGGGGGGCGAGGAGACCCAGTACTTC. Amino acid sequence: CASSLRGGEETQYF.

This clone appeared once. This chain uses TRBV18 with TRBJ2-7; a weak D match, TRBD1 (6 bases). The CDR3 is made up of 17 amino acids. The germline CDR1 and CDR2 sequences are KGHSH and LQKENI. Trimming cost V 3 bases and J 2 bases, with 20 bases left between them. The CDR3 is CASSPWGPGQSAYEQYF. In nucleotides, the CDR3 is TGTGCCAGCTCACCCTGGGGTCCGGGACAATCGGCCTACGAGCAGTACTTC.

This chain links TRBV7-3 with TRBJ1-5; perhaps TRBD1 as D (6 bases). The V and J ends lost 5 bases and 0 bases respectively, with 17 bases between them. The CDR3 has 17 residues. Germline CDR1 reads SGHTA; CDR2 reads FQGTGA. The CDR3 DNA reads TGTGCCAGCAGCCCGTACATTACAGGGCCTAGCAATCAGCCCCAGCATTTT. This sequence encodes CASSPYITGPSNQPQHF. The complete variable domain, with remaining parts taken from reference TRBV7-3 and TRBJ1-5, reads GAGVSQTPSNKVTEKGKYVELRCDPISGHTALYWYRQSLGQGPEFLIYFQGTGAADDSGLPNDRFFAVRPEGSVSTLKIQRTERGDSAVYLCASSPYITGPSNQPQHFGDGTRLSIL.

CDR3 nucleotides: TGTGCCAGCACCAGACAGGGGGATCAGCCCCAGCATTTT. Encoded protein: CASTRQGDQPQHF. This chain uses TRBV6-5 with TRBJ1-5; 9 positions agree with TRBD1. CDR3 size: 13 residues. Unmatched junction bases numbered 3, after V lost 7 bases and J lost 5 bases. Germline V gene lookup returns CDR1 MNHEY and CDR2 SVGAGI.

This clone was counted between two and nine times. This chain uses TRBV5-4 with TRBJ1-6; a possible D gene is TRBD1 (6 bases). Per the germline V gene, CDR1 is SGHNT and CDR2 is YYREEE (reference sequence). The CDR3 extends over 13 amino acids. Deletions cut 4 bases from V and 7 bases from J, with 9 bases between. The CDR3 reads CASSIQGNSPLHF. The CDR3 DNA reads as TGTGCCAGCAGCATCCAGGGGAATTCACCCCTCCACTTT.

At least ten counts were recorded for this clone. The J gene is TRBJ2-4, the V gene TRBV25-1, with D possibly being TRBD2 (5 bases). CDR3 length: 17 amino acids. V was cut by 1 base and J by 0 bases, with 13 bases left in between. Germline lookup yields CDR1 MGHDK and CDR2 SYGVNS. Here the CDR3 reads CASSESGKDLAKNIQYF. In nucleotides, the CDR3 is TGTGCCAGCAGTGAATCCGGGAAGGATCTAGCCAAAAACATTCAGTACTTC. The entire variable domain, with the rest obtained from reference TRBV25-1 and TRBJ2-4, is as follows: EADIYQTPRYLVIGTGKKITLECSQTMGHDKMYWYQQDPGMELHLIHYSYGVNSTEKGDLSSESTVSRIRTEHFPLTLESARPSHTSQYLCASSESGKDLAKNIQYFGAGTRLSVL.

This clone is a singleton in its sample. The rearrangement uses TRBV6-2 or TRBV6-3 and TRBJ2-1; TRBD2 matches at 11 bases. With V trimmed by 2 bases and J by 10 bases, 7 bases remained unmatched. The germline gives CDR1 MNHEY, CDR2 SVGEGT. The CDR3 loop spans 15 amino acids. The CDR3 sequence is CASSYGLAGGTEQFF. CDR3 nucleotides: TGTGCCAGCAGTTACGGGCTAGCGGGAGGTACGGAGCAGTTCTTC.

The rearrangement links TRBV6-6 to TRBJ1-5, with D perhaps matching TRBD1 (6 bases). CDR1 and CDR2 from the germline V gene are MNHNY and SVGAGI (reference sequence). The CDR3 has 16 amino acids. Trimming stripped 4 bases from V and 5 bases from J, with 18 bases between. This chain's CDR3 is CASSSTIREGDQPQHF. For the CDR3, the DNA is TGTGCCAGCAGTTCGACCATCAGGGAGGGGGATCAGCCCCAGCATTTT.

This chain joins TRBV5-1 and TRBJ2-1; 10 nucleotides line up with TRBD2. Germline V gene data show CDR1 as SGHRS and CDR2 as YFSETQ. The CDR3 loop spans 16 amino acids. V trimming: 5 bases; J trimming: 1 base; junction bases outside the gene matches: 6. The CDR3 DNA reads TGCGCCAGCAGGGCTAGCGGGAGTAGGTCCTACAATGAGCAGTTCTTC. Translation gives CASRASGSRSYNEQFF.

This clone was detected once. The V and J genes are TRBV28 and TRBJ2-2; D is uncertain. CDR3 length equals 14 residues. CDR1 is MDHEN and CDR2 is SYDVKM in the germline V gene. The V gene lost 0 bases and the J gene lost 7 bases, with 9 bases spanning the gap. CDR3 in DNA: TGTGCCAGCAGTTTATGGTGGGCTGACGGGGAGCTGTTTTTT. Its protein product is CASSLWWADGELFF.

This clone was counted a single time. This chain joins TRBV11-2 and TRBJ2-5, with 16 positions matching TRBD2. Trimming cost V 3 bases and J 2 bases; bases outside gene matches: 3. Germline V gene data show CDR1 as SGHAT and CDR2 as FQNNGV. CDR3 size: 17 residues. The chain's CDR3 is CASSFSGLAGGQETQYF. CDR3 in DNA: TGTGCCAGCAGCTTCTCGGGACTAGCGGGAGGGCAAGAGACCCAGTACTTC. Combining the CDR3 with reference TRBV11-2 and TRBJ2-5 gives the whole variable domain EAGVAQSPRYKIIEKRQSVAFWCNPISGHATLYWYQQILGQGPKLLIQFQNNGVVDDSQLPKDRFSAERLKGVDSTLKIQPAKLEDSAVYLCASSFSGLAGGQETQYFGPGTRLLVL.

The chain carries TRBV6-5 and TRBJ2-5; TRBD2 matches 10 bases. V lost 2 bases and J lost 2; bases outside the gene matches: 5. The CDR3 extends over 16 amino acids. The germline V gene encodes CDR1 MNHEY and CDR2 SVGAGI. This CDR3 is CASSYVAGGRQETQYF. The CDR3 DNA is TGTGCCAGCAGTTACGTAGCGGGAGGTCGTCAAGAGACCCAGTACTTC.

The chain combines TRBV10-3 with TRBJ2-1, with a tentative D call TRBD2 (6 bases). From germline, CDR1 is ENHRY and CDR2 SYGVKD. The CDR3 runs to 15 residues. Trimming removed 4 bases from V and 5 bases from J, with 15 bases in between. Here the CDR3 reads CAISGVGGTNNEQFF. CDR3 nucleotides: TGTGCCATCAGTGGGGTGGGCGGGACCAACAATGAGCAGTTCTTC.

V is TRBV15 and J is TRBJ2-5; 9 nucleotides align to TRBD1. The CDR3 runs 16 residues. Germline V gene sequence: CDR1 LNHNV, CDR2 YYDKDF (reference sequence). V was clipped by 3 bases and J by 1 base; unmatched bases: 6. The CDR3 here is CATSRSTGGGQETQYF. The CDR3 region has the DNA TGTGCCACCAGCAGGTCGACAGGGGGGGGCCAAGAGACCCAGTACTTC.

The V gene is TRBV27, the J gene TRBJ2-7; 7 bases align to TRBD2. The V and J ends lost 2 bases and 2 bases, in that order; junction bases with no gene match: 9. The germline V gene has CDR1 MNHEY and CDR2 SMNVEV (reference sequence). The CDR3 is 16 residues long. The CDR3 sequence: CASSLAGLVPTYEQYF. Written as DNA, the CDR3 is TGTGCCAGCAGTTTAGCCGGACTAGTACCGACCTACGAGCAGTACTTC.

The chain employs TRBV5-1 and TRBJ2-1; 13 bases are shared with TRBD2. CDR1 and CDR2 (germline): SGHRS, YFSETQ. The length of the CDR3 is 14 residues. Trimming at V came to 5 bases and at J to 15 bases, leaving 11 bases not matched to a gene. The CDR3 DNA follows: TGCGCCAGCAGATTTGGACTAGCGGGAGAAAATTGGTTCTTC. It encodes CASRFGLAGENWFF.

The CDR3 nucleotides are TGTGCCAGCAGCTTGGGACTAGCGGGGGGGCCTGCGCAGTATTTT. Translation gives CASSLGLAGGPAQYF. The rearrangement uses TRBV5-4 and TRBJ2-3, with TRBD2 matching over 14 bases. Unmatched junction bases numbered 4, after V lost 0 bases and J lost 10 bases. The CDR3 sequence is 15 residues long. Germline V CDR1 and CDR2: SGHNT, YYREEE (reference sequence).

This clone was detected ten times or more. The chain uses TRBV15 and TRBJ2-2, with D possibly TRBD1 on 5 matching bases. Trimming shortened V by 3 bases and J by 5 bases, and 16 bases separated the two germline ends. The CDR3 totals 16 residues. The germline V gene encodes CDR1 LNHNV and CDR2 YYDKDF (reference sequence). This CDR3 is CATSSPLEGVTGELFF. For the CDR3, the DNA is TGTGCCACCAGCAGTCCGTTGGAAGGGGTGACCGGGGAGCTGTTTTTT.

This chain connects TRBV19 to TRBJ1-5; the D is unclear. The germline V gene encodes CDR1 LNHDA and CDR2 SQIVND (reference sequence). This CDR3 spans 15 amino acids. Trimming removed 3 bases from V and 7 bases from J, with 16 bases in between. The CDR3 DNA follows: TGTGCCAGTAGTATTTCTGGAGGGAACGAACAGCCCCAGCATTTT. Protein sequence: CASSISGGNEQPQHF. The whole variable domain, filled in from reference TRBV19 and TRBJ1-5, reads DGGITQSPKYLFRKEGQNVTLSCEQNLNHDAMYWYRQDPGQGLRLIYYSQIVNDFQKGDIAEGYSVSREKKESFPLTVTSAQKNPTAFYLCASSISGGNEQPQHFGDGTRLSIL.

This rearrangement joins TRBV6-5 to TRBJ1-2, with 10 bases matching TRBD1. Germline V gene sequence: CDR1 MNHEY, CDR2 SVGAGI. Unmatched junction bases numbered 8, after V lost 8 bases and J lost 8 bases. The CDR3 has 13 residues. The CDR3 bases are TGTGCCAGCCGGGGGACAGGGGTGCACGGCTACACCTTC. It is translated as CASRGTGVHGYTF.